The TCR beta chain under discussion was sequenced for a study of T-cell reconstitution after alpha-beta-depleted transplantation in children. TCRbeta library preparation incorporated unique molecular identifiers. TCRdb recomputed calls from the PCR reads with MiXCR, one row per CDR3 protein. The data hold a few hundred thousand distinct CDR3 sequences, with more than 10% observed a single time. The CDR3 extends over 13 amino acids. Germline V lookup: CDR1 SGHDT, CDR2 YYEEEE. V was clipped by 5 bases and J by 3 bases; unmatched bases: 2. The sequences come from PBMCs, collected from the stem cell graft. The clonotype comes from a human donor who donated a stem cell graft to a child with Fanconi anemia. The chain employs TRBV5-6 and TRBJ1-2, with 9 bases matching TRBD1. The CDR3 is CASSWDRDYGYTF. In DNA, the CDR3 is TGTGCCAGCAGTTGGGACAGGGACTATGGCTACACCTTC. The variable domain in full, with the rest retrieved from reference TRBV5-6 and TRBJ1-2, is DAGVTQSPTHLIKTRGQQVTLRCSPKSGHDTVSWYQQALGQGPQFIFQYYEEEERQRGNFPDRFSGHQFPNYSSELNVNALLLGDSALYLCASSWDRDYGYTFGSGTRLTVV.